The 21 T cell receptor beta chains below were found in one sample sequenced in a study of blood T cell repertoires in COVID-19 (dated by TCRdb to the early 2020s). The library was built by means of the immunoSEQ multiplex PCR assay. TCRdb provides this immuneACCESS table in a form limited to in-frame rearrangements. Some clones are lacking; in checked studies, under half of them reflect an unresolved V gene, and why the rest are absent is not known. Counted in this sample were almost 200,000 clones; roughly nine tenths of them appeared once. The top ten clonotypes cover more than 0.7% of the sample. Sequencing was done on a sample of peripheral blood. The receptor set was obtained from a woman between 70 and 85 years old with acute or convalescent COVID-19.

The chain joins TRBV5-6 to TRBJ1-1; TRBD1 might be the D (6 bases). The length of the CDR3 is 14 residues. Germline V lookup: CDR1 SGHDT, CDR2 YYEEEE. V was trimmed by 6 bases and J by 3 bases, leaving 15 bases between them. The CDR3 loop is CASKYRDKHTEAFF. The CDR3 coding sequence is TGTGCCAGCAAATACAGGGATAAGCACACTGAAGCTTTCTTT. Looking up the rest from reference TRBV5-6 and TRBJ1-1 gives the full variable domain: DAGVTQSPTHLIKTRGQQVTLRCSPKSGHDTVSWYQQALGQGPQFIFQYYEEEERQRGNFPDRFSGHQFPNYSSELNVNALLLGDSALYLCASKYRDKHTEAFFGQGTRLTVV.

The chain joins TRBV2 to TRBJ2-1; D is unclear. The CDR3 extends over 13 amino acids. Per germline, CDR1 SNHLY and CDR2 FYNNEI. V was clipped by 0 bases and J by 5 bases, with 5 bases between them. CDR3 in DNA: TGTGCCAGCAGTGAAGCGAGGAACAATGAGCAGTTCTTC. Its translation is CASSEARNNEQFF. Drawing the rest from reference TRBV2 and TRBJ2-1, the complete variable domain is EPEVTQTPSHQVTQMGQEVILRCVPISNHLYFYWYRQILGQKVEFLVSFYNNEISEKSEIFDDQFSVERPDGSNFTLKIRSTKLEDSAMYFCASSEARNNEQFFGPGTRLTVL.

The gene calls are TRBV10-3 and TRBJ1-1, with D hard to call. Germline V gene sequence: CDR1 ENHRY, CDR2 SYGVKD. Trimming shortened V by 2 bases and J by 7 bases, and 8 bases separated the two germline ends. The CDR3 covers 12 residues. The CDR3 nucleotides are TGTGCCATCAGTGAGGCGGCAATTGAAGCTTTCTTT. This codes for CAISEAAIEAFF.

The chain links TRBV2 to TRBJ1-5, with 8 bases identical to TRBD1. Germline trimming cut 10 bases from V and 4 bases from J; bases unmatched to any gene: 6. CDR1 is SNHLY and CDR2 is FYNNEI in the germline V gene. The CDR3 extends over 13 amino acids. Here the CDR3 DNA reads TGTGCCACATCCCAGGGGGCGAATCAGCCCCAGCATTTT. As protein: CATSQGANQPQHF.

The sample holds a few counts of this clone. V gene TRBV11-2 combines with J gene TRBJ2-2; D might be TRBD1 (5 bases). V was clipped by 4 bases and J by 3 bases, with 9 bases between them. CDR1 and CDR2 from the germline V gene are SGHAT and FQNNGV. CDR3 length: 14 amino acids. The CDR3 protein is CASSSTQDTGELFF. CDR3 bases: TGTGCCAGCAGCTCAACACAGGACACCGGGGAGCTGTTTTTT.

The genes are TRBV5-1 and TRBJ1-4, with D possibly TRBD1 on 5 matching bases. The CDR3 consists of 15 residues. CDR1 and CDR2 from the germline V gene are SGHRS and YFSETQ. The V gene lost 1 base and the J gene lost 7 bases, with 14 bases spanning the gap. The CDR3 loop is CASSLSGIGSEKLFF. Written as DNA, the CDR3 is TGCGCCAGCAGCTTGTCAGGGATAGGATCTGAAAAACTGTTTTTT.

This clone has only one observation. The rearrangement joins TRBV6-2 or TRBV6-3 to TRBJ2-7, with D possibly TRBD2 on 7 matching bases. V was clipped by 5 bases and J by 2 bases, with 13 bases between them. The CDR3 sequence is 14 residues long. The germline V gene has CDR1 MNHEY and CDR2 SVGEGT. The CDR3 coding sequence is TGTGCCAGCAGTAAACAGGGAGGGACCTACGAGCAGTACTTC. It encodes CASSKQGGTYEQYF.

The CDR3 DNA sequence: TGCGCCAGCAGCGTCGACAGGGTGGGAAATTCACCCCTCCACTTT. Its protein is CASSVDRVGNSPLHF. This chain connects TRBV5-1 to TRBJ1-6; 7 bases map to TRBD1. The CDR3 covers 15 residues. The junction had 8 bases not matched to a gene; V was cut back by 4 bases and J by 7 bases. Germline V gives CDR1 SGHRS, CDR2 YFSETQ.

This chain links TRBV4-1 with TRBJ1-2; no definite D call. The CDR3 spans 13 residues. Trimming removed 0 bases from V and 2 bases from J, with 4 bases in between. Germline V gene data show CDR1 as MGHRA and CDR2 as YSYEKL. This CDR3 reads CASSQEGNYGYTF. In nucleotides, the CDR3 is TGCGCCAGCAGCCAAGAGGGCAACTATGGCTACACCTTC.

The chain employs TRBV20-1 and TRBJ1-4; 7 positions match TRBD1. This CDR3 region has 11 residues. Germline V gene lookup returns CDR1 DFQATT and CDR2 SNEGSKA (reference sequence). J lost 8 bases, V lost 5 bases, and 2 bases had no gene match. In DNA, the CDR3 is TGCAGTGCTCCGGACAGGGAAAAACTGTTTTTT. Its translation: CSAPDREKLFF.

J is TRBJ1-5 and V is TRBV18, with a weak D call TRBD1 (6 bases). V dropped 3 bases and J dropped 2 bases, with 11 bases sitting between them. The length of the CDR3 is 15 residues. The germline gives CDR1 KGHSH, CDR2 LQKENI. CDR3: CASSPQGFGNQPQHF. CDR3 bases: TGTGCCAGCTCACCTCAGGGGTTTGGCAATCAGCCCCAGCATTTT.

V and J are TRBV6-5 and TRBJ1-2; possibly TRBD1 for D (5 bases). V was cut by 8 bases and J by 1 base, with 17 bases left in between. CDR1 and CDR2 (germline): MNHEY, SVGAGI. The CDR3 is 15 residues long. DNA of the CDR3: TGTGCCAGCTCCGGAGGGGATAGTCGTAACTATGGCTACACCTTC. Translated: CASSGGDSRNYGYTF.

V and J are TRBV4-1 and TRBJ1-5, with 7 bases aligning to TRBD1. J gave up 4 bases and V 0 bases, and 12 bases lay outside the gene matches. The CDR3 covers 18 residues. Per germline, CDR1 MGHRA and CDR2 YSYEKL. The CDR3 DNA reads as TGCGCCAGCAGCCAAGATCCAGACCTGGGACAGAAGAATCAGCCCCAGCATTTT. Protein sequence: CASSQDPDLGQKNQPQHF.

This clone was counted only a few times. V gene TRBV2 combines with J gene TRBJ2-7; a weak D match, TRBD1 (5 bases). The germline gives CDR1 SNHLY, CDR2 FYNNEI. Trimming shortened V by 3 bases and J by 6 bases, and 15 bases separated the two germline ends. CDR3 size: 14 residues. CDR3 loop: CASSEITQDGEQYF. Here the CDR3 DNA reads TGTGCCAGCAGTGAGATAACACAGGATGGCGAGCAGTACTTC.

This clone was seen just once. V usage is TRBV19 and J usage is TRBJ1-1, with 9 bases lining up with TRBD1. The CDR3 covers 14 residues. CDR1 and CDR2 (germline): LNHDA, SQIVND (reference sequence). With V trimmed by 6 bases and J by 5 bases, 7 bases remained unmatched. The CDR3 sequence is CASRGTGRGTEAFF. The CDR3 coding sequence is TGTGCCAGTAGGGGGACAGGGCGCGGGACTGAAGCTTTCTTT.

The gene calls are TRBV5-1 and TRBJ2-7; D might be TRBD1 (6 bases). The CDR3 spans 13 residues. The V and J ends lost 5 bases and 6 bases respectively, with 15 bases between them. Per the germline V gene, CDR1 is SGHRS and CDR2 is YFSETQ. CDR3 region: CASSRGGPGEQYF. Here the CDR3 DNA reads TGCGCCAGCAGTCGTGGGGGCCCCGGCGAGCAGTACTTC. Using reference TRBV5-1 and TRBJ2-7 for the parts outside the CDR3, the full variable domain is KAGVTQTPRYLIKTRGQQVTLSCSPISGHRSVSWYQQTPGQGLQFLFEYFSETQRNKGNFPGRFSGRQFSNSRSEMNVSTLELGDSALYLCASSRGGPGEQYFGPGTRLTVT.

As regards this clone: The sample holds other DNA sequences that translate to the same CDR3. CDR3: CASSLSSGGYGYTF. CDR3 nucleotide sequence: TGTGCCAGCAGCTTAAGCTCAGGTGGCTATGGCTACACCTTC. The chain uses TRBV7-3 and TRBJ1-2; D remains unclear. CDR3 length: 14 residues. Germline V gene data show CDR1 as SGHTA and CDR2 as FQGTGA. V was trimmed by 1 base and J by 4 bases, leaving 10 bases between them.

This chain links TRBV5-1 with TRBJ2-6, with a weak D call TRBD1 (5 bases). V lost 0 bases to trimming and J lost 0 bases, with 13 bases between them. The CDR3 is made up of 18 amino acids. Germline lookup yields CDR1 SGHRS and CDR2 YFSETQ. This chain's CDR3 is CASSLEGQIHSGANVLTF. CDR3 nucleotides: TGCGCCAGCAGCTTGGAGGGGCAGATCCACTCTGGGGCCAACGTCCTGACTTTC.

This clone was found once. The V call is TRBV6-6, the J call TRBJ2-3; TRBD1 aligns across 9 bases. J was trimmed by 4 bases and V by 5 bases; bases with no gene match: 7. Germline V gene sequence: CDR1 MNHNY, CDR2 SVGAGI (reference sequence). The CDR3 is 15 residues long. The CDR3: CASSLRDRVADTQYF. The CDR3 region has the DNA TGTGCCAGCAGTCTCCGGGACAGGGTTGCAGATACGCAGTATTTT.

The V and J genes are TRBV25-1 and TRBJ1-2; weak D call: TRBD1 (6 bases). Looked up from germline, CDR1 is MGHDK and CDR2 is SYGVNS. The CDR3 loop spans 14 amino acids. V lost 5 bases to trimming and J lost 7 bases, with 17 bases between them. The CDR3 region has the DNA TGTGCCAGCAGTCGACAGGATGGGTTTCGTGGCTACACCTTC. It encodes CASSRQDGFRGYTF.

This chain links TRBV18 with TRBJ2-5; 7 bases are a match to TRBD1. Germline values: CDR1 KGHSH, CDR2 LQKENI. The V and J ends lost 3 bases and 8 bases, in that order; junction bases with no gene match: 9. The CDR3 consists of 14 residues. CDR3 in amino acids: CASSPETGTYTQYF. CDR3 in DNA: TGTGCCAGCTCACCCGAGACAGGGACATATACCCAGTACTTC.